This T cell receptor (beta chain) was sequenced for a study of blood T cells in healthy people across ages. This CDR3 region has 15 residues. From germline, CDR1 is MNHNS and CDR2 SASEGT. V lost 4 bases to trimming and J lost 4 bases, with 14 bases between them. Through a sample-barcoded 5' primer and a J-beta primer mix, a second PCR was run for roughly 6 to 12 cycles. TCRdb analysed the 5' RACE reads with MiXCR anew, one entry per CDR3 protein. This table holds roughly 1,500,000 distinct CDR3 sequences, approximately 38% found once. Per-sample yields of isolated PBMCs were at least 6 million. The V and J genes are TRBV6-1 and TRBJ2-1; weak D call: TRBD1 (5 bases). Sequences were obtained from blood. The TCR sequence derives from a young woman in good health. CDR3 in DNA: TGTGCCAGCAGTGGAACCACAGGATATTACAATGAGCAGTTCTTC. Amino acid sequence: CASSGTTGYYNEQFF.